These T cell receptor beta chains were read from a single sample in a study of blood T cells in healthy people across ages. MiXCR was run by TCRdb on the 5' RACE reads, yielding one entry per CDR3 protein. Among about a million distinct CDR3 sequences listed, roughly 51% were seen once. The sequenced sample consisted of blood. The source of these receptors is a woman aged 55-70 years in good health. Both conserved end residues are part of each CDR3. A D gene is named only where the DNA matches it firmly. Only some rows state a clone size, as once, few, many or a class for expanded clones.

clone size | J gene | CDR3 length | V gene | D gene | CDR3 protein | CDR3 DNA
few | TRBJ2-5 | 14 | TRBV20-1 | NA | CSARDEGAGETQYF | TGCAGTGCTAGAGATGAAGGGGCAGGGGAGACCCAGTACTTC
NA | TRBJ2-7 | 14 | TRBV2 | NA | CASNPQGGTYEQYF | TGTGCCAGCAACCCTCAGGGGGGGACCTACGAGCAGTACTTC
NA | TRBJ2-1 | 13 | TRBV6-5 | TRBD2 | CASRSSREAEQFF | TGTGCCAGCAGGTCCTCGCGGGAGGCTGAGCAGTTCTTC
NA | TRBJ2-3 | 14 | TRBV9 | NA | CASSVGDWADTQYF | TGTGCCAGCAGCGTAGGTGATTGGGCAGATACGCAGTATTTT
NA | TRBJ2-6 | 13 | TRBV10-1 | TRBD1 | CASSWDRGTDLTF | TGCGCCAGCAGCTGGGACAGGGGGACCGACCTGACTTTC
few | TRBJ2-1 | 12 | TRBV20-1 | TRBD2 | CSARWGGHEQFF | TGCAGTGCTAGGTGGGGAGGGCACGAGCAGTTCTTC
NA | TRBJ1-2 | 14 | TRBV2 | TRBD1 | CASSEYDREDGYTF | TGTGCCAGCAGTGAGTACGACAGGGAGGATGGCTACACCTTC
NA | TRBJ1-1 | 14 | TRBV7-2 | TRBD1 | CASSQTGGFTEAFF | TGTGCCAGCAGCCAGACAGGGGGCTTCACTGAAGCTTTCTTT
NA | TRBJ1-4 | 13 | TRBV29-1 | TRBD1 | CSARGPANEKLFF | TGCAGCGCAAGGGGGCCTGCAAATGAAAAACTGTTTTTT
NA | TRBJ2-7 | 14 | TRBV19 | NA | CATAILSTSYEQYF | TGTGCCACCGCTATTCTTAGTACCTCCTACGAGCAGTACTTC
NA | TRBJ2-5 | 12 | TRBV6-6 | NA | CSTGPVGETQYF | TGTTCCACCGGGCCGGTAGGGGAGACCCAGTACTTC
NA | TRBJ1-5 | 17 | TRBV7-9 | NA | CASSLGVQGNSNQPQHF | TGTGCCAGCAGCTTAGGTGTACAGGGAAATAGCAATCAGCCCCAGCATTTT
NA | TRBJ2-3 | 16 | TRBV12-3/TRBV12-4 | TRBD1 | CANLTDRGLNIDTQYF | TGTGCCAACTTAACCGACAGGGGGTTAAACATAGATACGCAGTATTTT
few | TRBJ2-7 | 15 | TRBV12-3/TRBV12-4 | TRBD2 | CASSLETSGGDEQYF | TGTGCCAGCAGTTTAGAAACAAGCGGGGGGGACGAGCAGTACTTC
NA | TRBJ2-3 | 14 | TRBV10-3 | TRBD2 | CAISRTSGADTQYF | TGTGCCATCAGCCGGACCAGCGGGGCAGATACGCAGTATTTT